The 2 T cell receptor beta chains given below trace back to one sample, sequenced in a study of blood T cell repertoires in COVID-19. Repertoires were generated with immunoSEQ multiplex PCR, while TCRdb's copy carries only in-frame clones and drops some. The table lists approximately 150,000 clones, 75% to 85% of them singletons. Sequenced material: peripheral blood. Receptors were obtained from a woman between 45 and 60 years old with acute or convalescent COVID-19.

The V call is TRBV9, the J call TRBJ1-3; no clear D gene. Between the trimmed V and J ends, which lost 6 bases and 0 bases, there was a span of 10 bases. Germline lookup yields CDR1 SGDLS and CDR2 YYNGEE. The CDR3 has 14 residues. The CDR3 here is CASTSEVSGNTIYF. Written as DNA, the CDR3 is TGTGCCAGCACCTCGGAGGTCTCTGGAAACACCATATATTTT.

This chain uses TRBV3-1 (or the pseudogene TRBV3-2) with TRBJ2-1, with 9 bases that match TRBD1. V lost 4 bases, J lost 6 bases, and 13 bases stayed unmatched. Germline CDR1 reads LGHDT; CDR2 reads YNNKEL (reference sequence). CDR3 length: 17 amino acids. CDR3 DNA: TGTGCCAGCAGCCTGGAAACCGGGACAGGGCCTGGCAATGAGCAGTTCTTC. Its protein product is CASSLETGTGPGNEQFF.